Only one count was recorded for the clone carrying this T cell receptor beta chain. Donors included only healthy HIV-negative adults lacking recent acute infections or vaccinations. V was clipped by 1 base and J by 0 bases, with 9 bases between them. The CDR3 is made up of 15 amino acids. The V gene's germline CDR1 is SGHVS and CDR2 FQNEAQ. This specimen belongs to a study of shared clonotypes between healthy human individuals. Libraries were prepared by immunoSEQ multiplex PCR; TCRdb keeps only in-frame clonotypes and omits some of them. The data contain 1 million to 1.3 million clones, about 80% of them singletons.

The TCR was taken from a young man in good health. Some clones in this sample may be carry-over from other donors' samples. The chain employs TRBV7-8 and TRBJ1-1; no clear D. The sequencing sample was made of memory CD4+ T cells from PBMCs. The sample's subset: CD45RA-negative fraction. The CDR3 DNA sequence: TGTGCCAGCAGCTTAGGGTATGGGTTGAACACTGAAGCTTTCTTT. Amino acids: CASSLGYGLNTEAFF.